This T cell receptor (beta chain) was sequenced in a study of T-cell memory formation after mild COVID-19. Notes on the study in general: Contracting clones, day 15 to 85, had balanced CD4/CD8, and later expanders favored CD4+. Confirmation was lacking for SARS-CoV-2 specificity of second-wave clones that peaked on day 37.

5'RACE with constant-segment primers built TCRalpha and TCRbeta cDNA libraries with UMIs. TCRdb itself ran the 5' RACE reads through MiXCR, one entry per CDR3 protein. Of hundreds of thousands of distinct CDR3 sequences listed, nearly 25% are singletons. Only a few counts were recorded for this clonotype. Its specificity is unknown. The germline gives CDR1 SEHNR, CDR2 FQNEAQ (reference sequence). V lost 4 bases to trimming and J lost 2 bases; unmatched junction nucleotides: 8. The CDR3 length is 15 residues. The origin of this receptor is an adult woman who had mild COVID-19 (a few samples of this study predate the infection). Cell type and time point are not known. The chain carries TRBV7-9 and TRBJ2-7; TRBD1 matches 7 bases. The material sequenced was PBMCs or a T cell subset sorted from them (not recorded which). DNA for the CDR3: TGTGCCAGCAGCTCTGGGACAGTGAGAACCTACGAGCAGTACTTC. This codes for CASSSGTVRTYEQYF.